This T cell receptor beta chain was sequenced in a study of control samples from healthy donors and cancer patients. TCRdb's table, derived via immunoSEQ multiplex PCR, lists solely in-frame clones and lacks some. Among about 86,000 clones listed, more than 80% were seen once. This clone was seen once. Sequencing was carried out using blood. This clonotype was obtained from a woman in her thirties in good health.

CDR3 residues: CASSLDSNQPQHF. In DNA, the CDR3 is TGTGCCAGCAGCTTAGATAGCAATCAGCCCCAGCATTTT. J is TRBJ1-5 and V is TRBV11-3; D is unresolved. The CDR3 length is 13 residues. Between the trimmed V and J ends, which lost 0 bases and 0 bases, there was a span of 0 bases. Per germline, CDR1 SGHNT and CDR2 YENEEA.